This paragraph reports one T cell receptor beta chain. The naive CD8 population came from CD45RO-negative cells selected for CCR7, without terminally differentiated effector memory CD45RA+ cells. Some clones are missing from TCRdb's copy, which holds only in-frame ones; the method was immunoSEQ multiplex PCR. The sample includes 1.5 million to 2.5 million clones, about 95% of them seen just once. These data originate in a study of shared clonotypes between healthy human individuals. The sample consisted of naive CD8+ T cells sorted from blood. The clonotype was recovered from a man between 18 and 29 years old in good health.

The CDR3 protein is CASSGGLAGNTYF. The DNA for the CDR3 is TGTGCCAGCAGCGGGGGACTAGCGGGGAATACGTATTTT. The chain recombines TRBV7-9 with TRBJ2-3, with 13 bases identical to TRBD2. Germline CDR1 is SEHNR and CDR2 is FQNEAQ (reference sequence). The CDR3 loop spans 13 amino acids. V was pared by 5 bases and J by 14 bases, with 7 bases of the junction left unmatched.